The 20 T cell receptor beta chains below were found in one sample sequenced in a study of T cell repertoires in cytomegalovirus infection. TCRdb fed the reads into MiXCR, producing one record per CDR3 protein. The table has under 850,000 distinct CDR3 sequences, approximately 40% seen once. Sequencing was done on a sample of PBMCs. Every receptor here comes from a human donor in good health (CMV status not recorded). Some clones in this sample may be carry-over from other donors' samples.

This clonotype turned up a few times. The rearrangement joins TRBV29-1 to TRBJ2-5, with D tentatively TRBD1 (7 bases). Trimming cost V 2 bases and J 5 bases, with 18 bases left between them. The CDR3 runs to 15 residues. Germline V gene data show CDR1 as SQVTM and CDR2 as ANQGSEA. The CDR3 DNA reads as TGCAGCGTTGAACTGGCCAGGGGGGCCAGGGAGACCCAGTACTTC. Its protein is CSVELARGARETQYF.

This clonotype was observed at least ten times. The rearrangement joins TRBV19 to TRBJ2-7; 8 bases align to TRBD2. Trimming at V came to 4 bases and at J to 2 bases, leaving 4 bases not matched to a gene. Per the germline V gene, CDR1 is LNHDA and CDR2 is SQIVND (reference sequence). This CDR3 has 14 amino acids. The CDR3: CASSNSGRTYEQYF. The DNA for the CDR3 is TGTGCCAGTAGTAACAGCGGGAGAACCTACGAGCAGTACTTC.

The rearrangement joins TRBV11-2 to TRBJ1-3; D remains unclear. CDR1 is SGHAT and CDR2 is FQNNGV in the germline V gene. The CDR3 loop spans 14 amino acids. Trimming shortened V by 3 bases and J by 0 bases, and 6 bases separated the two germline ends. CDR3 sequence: CASSLMTSGNTIYF. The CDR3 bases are TGTGCCAGCAGCTTGATGACCTCTGGAAACACCATATATTTT.

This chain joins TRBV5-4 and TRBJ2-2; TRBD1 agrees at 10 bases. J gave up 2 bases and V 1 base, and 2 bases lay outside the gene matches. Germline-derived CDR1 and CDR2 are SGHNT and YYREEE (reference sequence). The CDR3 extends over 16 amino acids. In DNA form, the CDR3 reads TGTGCCAGCAGCTTGCCGACAGGGGGCAACACCGGGGAGCTGTTTTTT. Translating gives CASSLPTGGNTGELFF.

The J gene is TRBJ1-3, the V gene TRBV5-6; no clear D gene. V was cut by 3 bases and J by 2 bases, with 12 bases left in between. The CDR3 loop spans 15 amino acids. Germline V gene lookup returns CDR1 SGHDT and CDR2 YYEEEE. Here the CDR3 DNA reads TGTGCCAGCAGCTATGACACCGCTCCTGGAAACACCATATATTTT. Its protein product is CASSYDTAPGNTIYF.

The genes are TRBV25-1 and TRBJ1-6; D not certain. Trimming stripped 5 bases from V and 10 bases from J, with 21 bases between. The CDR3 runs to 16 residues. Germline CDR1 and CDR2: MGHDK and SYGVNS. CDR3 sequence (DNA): TGTGCCAGCAGTCCCCGTCGCGCAACCCCGCGATCACCCCTCCACTTT. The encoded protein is CASSPRRATPRSPLHF.

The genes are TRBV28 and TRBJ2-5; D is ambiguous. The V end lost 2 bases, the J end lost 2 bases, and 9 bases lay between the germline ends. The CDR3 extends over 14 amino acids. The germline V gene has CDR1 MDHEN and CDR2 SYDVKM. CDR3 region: CASSLIGPQETQYF. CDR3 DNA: TGTGCCAGCAGTTTAATCGGCCCACAAGAGACCCAGTACTTC.

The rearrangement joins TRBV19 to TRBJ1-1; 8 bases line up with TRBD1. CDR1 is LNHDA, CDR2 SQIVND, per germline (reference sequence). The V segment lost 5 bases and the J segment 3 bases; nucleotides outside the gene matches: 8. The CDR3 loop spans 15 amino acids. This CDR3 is CASSPLDRGHTEAFF. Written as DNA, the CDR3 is TGTGCCAGTAGTCCGCTCGACAGGGGCCACACTGAAGCTTTCTTT.

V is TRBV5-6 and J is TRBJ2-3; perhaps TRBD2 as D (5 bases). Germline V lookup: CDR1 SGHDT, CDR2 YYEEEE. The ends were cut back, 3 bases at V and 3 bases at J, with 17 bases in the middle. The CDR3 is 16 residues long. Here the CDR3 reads CASSSSRVARTDTQYF. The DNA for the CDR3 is TGTGCCAGCAGCTCCTCGAGGGTAGCGAGGACAGATACGCAGTATTTT.

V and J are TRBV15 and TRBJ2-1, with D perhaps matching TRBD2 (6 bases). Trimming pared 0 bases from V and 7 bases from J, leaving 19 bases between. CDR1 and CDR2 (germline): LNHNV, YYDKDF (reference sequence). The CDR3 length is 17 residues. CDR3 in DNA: TGTGCCACCAGCAGAGATTCGTCGAGCGGGTGGGTAAATGAGCAGTTCTTC. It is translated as CATSRDSSSGWVNEQFF.

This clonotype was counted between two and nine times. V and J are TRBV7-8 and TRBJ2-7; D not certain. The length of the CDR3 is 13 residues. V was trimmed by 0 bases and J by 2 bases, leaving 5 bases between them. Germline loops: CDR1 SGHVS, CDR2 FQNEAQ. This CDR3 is CASSLANAYEQYF. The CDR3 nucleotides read TGTGCCAGCAGCTTAGCGAACGCCTACGAGCAGTACTTC.

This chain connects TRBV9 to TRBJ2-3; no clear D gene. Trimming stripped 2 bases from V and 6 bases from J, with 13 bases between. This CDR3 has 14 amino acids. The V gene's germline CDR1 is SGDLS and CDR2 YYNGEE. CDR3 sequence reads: CASSVAMSVDTQYF. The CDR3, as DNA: TGTGCCAGCAGCGTGGCTATGTCAGTGGATACGCAGTATTTT.

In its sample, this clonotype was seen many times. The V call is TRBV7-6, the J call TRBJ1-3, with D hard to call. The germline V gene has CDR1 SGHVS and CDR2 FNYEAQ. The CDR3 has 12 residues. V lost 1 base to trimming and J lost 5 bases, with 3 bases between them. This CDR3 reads CASSLGRNTIYF. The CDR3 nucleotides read TGTGCCAGCAGCTTAGGACGAAACACCATATATTTT.

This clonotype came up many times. For the CDR3, the DNA is TGTGCCAGCAGCCCGGGTGGGGGTCGCAATCAGCCCCAGCATTTT. Protein: CASSPGGGRNQPQHF. This chain uses TRBV7-2 with TRBJ1-5; D perhaps matches TRBD1 (5 bases). Germline V gene data show CDR1 as SGHTA and CDR2 as FQGNSA. The CDR3 runs 15 residues. The ends were cut back, 5 bases at V and 2 bases at J, with 13 bases in the middle.

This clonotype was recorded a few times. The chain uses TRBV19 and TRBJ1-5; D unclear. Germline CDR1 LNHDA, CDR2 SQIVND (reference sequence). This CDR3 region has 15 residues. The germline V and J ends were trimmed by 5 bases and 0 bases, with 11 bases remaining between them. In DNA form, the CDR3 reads TGTGCCAGTAGTTCGACACCCTATAGCAATCAGCCCCAGCATTTT. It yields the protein CASSSTPYSNQPQHF.

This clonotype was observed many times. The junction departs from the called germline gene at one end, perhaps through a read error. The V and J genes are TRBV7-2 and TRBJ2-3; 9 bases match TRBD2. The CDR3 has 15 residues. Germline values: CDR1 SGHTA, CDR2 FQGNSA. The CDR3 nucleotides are TGTGCCAGCAGCCTAGCGGGGTCTAGCACAGATACGCAGTATTTT. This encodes CASSLAGSSTDTQYF.

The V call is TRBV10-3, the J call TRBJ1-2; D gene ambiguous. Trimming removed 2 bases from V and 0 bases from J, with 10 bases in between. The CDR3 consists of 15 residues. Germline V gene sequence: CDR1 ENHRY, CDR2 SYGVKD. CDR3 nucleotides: TGTGCCATCAGTGAGGTTGGCAGTGCTAACTATGGCTACACCTTC. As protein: CAISEVGSANYGYTF.

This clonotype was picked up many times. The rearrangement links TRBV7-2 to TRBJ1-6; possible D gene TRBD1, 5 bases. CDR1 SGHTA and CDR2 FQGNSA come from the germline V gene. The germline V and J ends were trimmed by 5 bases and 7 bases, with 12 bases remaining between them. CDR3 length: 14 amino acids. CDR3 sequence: CASSHGTGNSPLHF. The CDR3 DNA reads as TGTGCCAGCAGCCACGGGACCGGAAATTCACCCCTCCACTTT.

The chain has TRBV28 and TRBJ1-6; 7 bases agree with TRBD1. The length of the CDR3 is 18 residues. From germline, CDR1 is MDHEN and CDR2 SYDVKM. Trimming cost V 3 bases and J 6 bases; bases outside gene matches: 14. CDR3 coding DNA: TGTGCCAGCAGTTTTCCGTGGCAGGGGGACAGCGTTAATTCACCCCTCCACTTT. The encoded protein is CASSFPWQGDSVNSPLHF.

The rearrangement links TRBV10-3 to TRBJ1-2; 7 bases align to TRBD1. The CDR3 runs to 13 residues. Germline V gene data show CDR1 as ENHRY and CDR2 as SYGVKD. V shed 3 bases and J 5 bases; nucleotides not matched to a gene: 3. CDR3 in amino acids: CAISDPGQYGYTF. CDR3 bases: TGTGCCATCAGTGACCCGGGACAGTATGGCTACACCTTC.